This T cell receptor (beta chain) was identified in a study of a mutant IDH1 vaccine in newly diagnosed glioma. Study-level information: The therapy given earlier, which was standard therapy, consisted of radiotherapy, temozolomide, or both, and most of the patients received both. Whole-study results and caveats: Pseudoprogression apparently tracked independently of changes in top peripheral T cell clonotypes.

Libraries were prepared by immunoSEQ multiplex PCR; TCRdb keeps only in-frame clonotypes and omits some of them. The data contain about 16,000 clones, around four fifths of them singletons. CDR1 and CDR2 from the germline V gene are SGHTA and FQGNSA. The CDR3 length is 15 residues. Trimming at V came to 5 bases and at J to 1 base, leaving 6 bases not matched to a gene. In regard to this clone: Its antigen is still unknown.

Time point denoted: baseline, week 1 (first vaccination visit). Treatment noted: pre-vaccination baseline after standard-of-care therapy. The specimen comprised PBMCs, sampled from a glioma patient treated with radiotherapy, temozolomide or both. V is TRBV7-2 and J is TRBJ2-3; 7 bases agree with TRBD2. The sequence was obtained from a middle-aged man with glioma. Here the CDR3 reads CASSLRLAGTDTQYF. The CDR3 DNA reads TGTGCCAGCAGCCTAAGACTAGCTGGCACAGATACGCAGTATTTT.